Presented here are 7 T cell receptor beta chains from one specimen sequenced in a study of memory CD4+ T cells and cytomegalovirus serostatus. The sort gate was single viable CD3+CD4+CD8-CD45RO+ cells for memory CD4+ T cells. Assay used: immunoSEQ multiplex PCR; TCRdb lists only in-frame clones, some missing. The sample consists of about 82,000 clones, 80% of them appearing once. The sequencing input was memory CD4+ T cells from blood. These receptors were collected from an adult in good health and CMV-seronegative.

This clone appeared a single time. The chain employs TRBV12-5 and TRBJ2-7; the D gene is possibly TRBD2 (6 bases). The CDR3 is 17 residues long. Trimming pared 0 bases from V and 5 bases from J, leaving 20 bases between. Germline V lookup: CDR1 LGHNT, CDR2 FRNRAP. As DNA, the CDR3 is TGTGCTAGTGGTTTGGTAGGATTCGCGAGTAGCGGCCACGAGCAGTACTTC. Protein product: CASGLVGFASSGHEQYF. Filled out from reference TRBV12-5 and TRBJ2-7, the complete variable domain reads DARVTQTPRHKVTEMGQEVTMRCQPILGHNTVFWYRQTMMQGLELLAYFRNRAPLDDSGMPKDRFSAEMPDATLATLKIQPSEPRDSAVYFCASGLVGFASSGHEQYFGPGTRLTVT.

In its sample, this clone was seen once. For the CDR3, the DNA is TGTGCCAGTAGGACCGACAGGGAGCAGTTCTTC. Translation gives CASRTDREQFF. The chain uses TRBV19 and TRBJ2-1; TRBD1 might be the D (6 bases). The CDR3 is 11 residues long. From germline, CDR1 is LNHDA and CDR2 SQIVND (reference sequence). The V end lost 6 bases, the J end lost 10 bases, and 10 bases lay between the germline ends.

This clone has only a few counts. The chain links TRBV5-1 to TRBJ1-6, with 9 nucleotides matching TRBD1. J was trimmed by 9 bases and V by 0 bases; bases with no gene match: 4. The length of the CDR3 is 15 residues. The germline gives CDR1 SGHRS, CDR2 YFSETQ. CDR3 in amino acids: CASSLETGGRSPLHF. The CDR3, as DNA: TGCGCCAGCAGCTTGGAGACAGGGGGTCGTTCACCCCTCCACTTT.

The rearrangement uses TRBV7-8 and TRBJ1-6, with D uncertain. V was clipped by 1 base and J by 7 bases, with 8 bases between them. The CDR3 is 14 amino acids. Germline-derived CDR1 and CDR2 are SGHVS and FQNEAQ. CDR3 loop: CASSLVAGNSPLHF. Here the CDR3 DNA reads TGTGCCAGCAGCTTAGTTGCGGGGAATTCACCCCTCCACTTT.

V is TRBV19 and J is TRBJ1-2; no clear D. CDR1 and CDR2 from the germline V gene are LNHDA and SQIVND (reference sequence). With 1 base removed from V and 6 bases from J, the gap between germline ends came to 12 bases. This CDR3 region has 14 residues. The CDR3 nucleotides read TGTGCCAGTAGTATAGCCCACCCCGGCAATGGCTACACCTTC. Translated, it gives CASSIAHPGNGYTF.

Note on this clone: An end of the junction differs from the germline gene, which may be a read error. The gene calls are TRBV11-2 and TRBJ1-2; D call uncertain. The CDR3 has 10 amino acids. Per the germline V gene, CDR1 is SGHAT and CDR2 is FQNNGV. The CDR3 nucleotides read TGTGCCAGCAGAAACCGGGAACTGGTATTC. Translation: CASRNRELVF.

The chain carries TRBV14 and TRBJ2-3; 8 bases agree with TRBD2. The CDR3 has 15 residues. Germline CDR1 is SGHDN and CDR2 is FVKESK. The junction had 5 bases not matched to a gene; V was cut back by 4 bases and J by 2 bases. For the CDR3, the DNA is TGTGCCAGCAGCCTGACGACTAGCGCCACAGATACGCAGTATTTT. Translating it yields CASSLTTSATDTQYF.